The 8 T cell receptor beta chains listed next were all sequenced from one sample in a study of yellow fever vaccine responses in identical twins. TCRdb re-called the RT-PCR reads with MiXCR, one entry per CDR3 protein. The sample lists around 13,000 distinct CDR3 sequences, just under 85% occurring once. Material: T cells from blood (PBMCs), unsorted or a sorted subset (not recorded which), obtained before or after yellow fever vaccination (not recorded which). Every receptor here comes from a woman under 30 who received the yellow fever vaccine.

The chain combines TRBV5-1 with TRBJ2-1, with D perhaps being TRBD1 or TRBD2 (5 bases each). Germline lookup yields CDR1 SGHRS and CDR2 YFSETQ. With 3 bases removed from V and 4 bases from J, the gap between germline ends came to 8 bases. This CDR3 comprises 13 residues. Written as DNA, the CDR3 is TGCGCCAGCAGCTATGGGGGATACAATGAGCAGTTCTTC. Encoded protein: CASSYGGYNEQFF.

CDR3 amino acids: CSVDRETQYF. Here the CDR3 DNA reads TGCAGCGTGGACAGGGAGACCCAGTACTTC. V usage is TRBV29-1 and J usage is TRBJ2-5; TRBD1 matches 7 bases. The CDR3 loop spans 10 amino acids. J was trimmed by 5 bases and V by 6 bases; bases with no gene match: 0. Per germline, CDR1 SQVTM and CDR2 ANQGSEA.

The chain links TRBV29-1 to TRBJ2-3; 10 positions match TRBD2. This CDR3 is 14 amino acids long. Per the germline V gene, CDR1 is SQVTM and CDR2 is ANQGSEA. Trimming at V came to 6 bases and at J to 5 bases, leaving 8 bases not matched to a gene. As DNA, the CDR3 is TGCAGCGTCGCGACTAGCGGGCTGGTAGATACGCAGTATTTT. Translating gives CSVATSGLVDTQYF.

The chain recombines TRBV11-2 with TRBJ2-7; 10 bases align to TRBD2. CDR3 length equals 15 residues. Trimming took 6 bases from V and 3 from J; bases not matched to a gene: 8. The V gene's germline CDR1 is SGHAT and CDR2 FQNNGV. CDR3 DNA: TGTGCCAGCAGTAGCGGGAGGTCAGCCCACTACGAGCAGTACTTC. This translates into CASSSGRSAHYEQYF.

This chain links TRBV9 with TRBJ2-7; the match to TRBD2 covers 11 bases. CDR3 length equals 15 residues. Germline trimming cut 4 bases from V and 6 bases from J; bases unmatched to any gene: 9. CDR1 is SGDLS and CDR2 is YYNGEE in the germline V gene. The CDR3, as DNA: TGTGCCAGCAGCCTTAGTGGGACTAGCGGTGGCGAGCAGTACTTC. This codes for CASSLSGTSGGEQYF.

This clonotype was seen a single time. The rearrangement joins TRBV11-2 to TRBJ2-1; TRBD2 matches 10 bases. Germline V gives CDR1 SGHAT, CDR2 FQNNGV. V lost 6 bases, J lost 1 base, and 6 bases stayed unmatched. The CDR3 runs 16 residues. The CDR3 DNA reads as TGTGCCAGCAGTCCCACTAGCGGGACGTCCTACAATGAGCAGTTCTTC. This translates into CASSPTSGTSYNEQFF.

The chain joins TRBV29-1 to TRBJ2-7, with D hard to call. Trimming removed 1 base at V and 4 bases at J, with 14 bases between. From germline, CDR1 is SQVTM and CDR2 ANQGSEA. The CDR3 spans 14 residues. The CDR3 loop reads CSVEVHGSRYEQYF. DNA for the CDR3: TGCAGCGTTGAAGTTCACGGCAGTCGATACGAGCAGTACTTC.

The chain uses TRBV7-9 and TRBJ2-7; 7 bases are shared with TRBD1. This CDR3 comprises 15 residues. Per the germline V gene, CDR1 is SEHNR and CDR2 is FQNEAQ (reference sequence). V dropped 3 bases and J dropped 6; count of bases not matched to a gene: 11. In nucleotides, the CDR3 is TGTGCCAGCAGCTTGACAGGGAAGTTGAAGGTCGAGCAGTACTTC. This encodes CASSLTGKLKVEQYF.